This paragraph covers one T cell receptor (beta chain) sequence. Its cognate antigen is unknown. The data originate from a study of lymphopenia after photon versus proton radiotherapy. General study points: Post-nadir diversity loss with photons came from oligoclonal expansion, particularly CD8+ Temra cells. Larger post-nadir TCR diversity loss correlated inversely with survival in deceased patients. Authors raise, but do not show, better survival with proton therapy.

The CDR3 covers 13 residues. Germline CDR1 LNHDA, CDR2 SQIVND (reference sequence). V lost 2 bases and J 1 base, leaving 5 bases between the germline ends. Assay: immunoSEQ multiplex PCR; the TCRdb copy retains only in-frame clones and omits some. The profile shows 25,000 to 35,000 clones, 85% to 90% of them singletons. The sample was peripheral blood, taken from a patient treated with proton-based radiotherapy. The clonotype originates from a woman in her 70s with pancreatic cancer. Some clones in this sample may be carry-over from other donors' samples. This chain uses TRBV19 with TRBJ1-1; possibly TRBD1 for D (5 bases). As DNA, the CDR3 is TGTGCCAGTAGTATACAGGGGAACACTGAAGCTTTCTTT. As protein: CASSIQGNTEAFF.